This T cell receptor (beta chain) was documented in a study of neurological immune-mediated disorders. Study-wide findings and caveats: Among 34 multiple sclerosis patients, phylogenetic grouping put the repertoires of 18 into a single related-CDR3 cluster, a possible signature.

This clonotype has a count of ten or more. Its target is unknown. Losses at the gene ends were 4 bases for V and 4 bases for J; bases not matched to a gene: 4. Germline CDR1 SGHRS, CDR2 YFSETQ. CDR3 length: 15 residues. TCRdb used MiXCR to reprocess the 5' RACE reads, holding one entry per CDR3 protein. The table records roughly 100,000 distinct CDR3 sequences, 3% to 4% of them present only once. The sample consisted of PBMCs. This TCR was sampled from a woman younger than 35 with multiple sclerosis. V and J are TRBV5-1 and TRBJ2-3, with 12 bases matching TRBD2. CDR3: CASSTTSGRPDTQYF. The CDR3 bases are TGCGCCAGCAGCACTACTAGCGGGAGGCCAGATACGCAGTATTTT.